This T cell receptor (beta chain) was identified during a study of shared clonotypes between healthy human individuals. Study-level background: Donors, aged 18 to 49, were a couple of women and three men.

Generated by immunoSEQ multiplex PCR, the TCRdb table keeps only in-frame clones and is missing some. In the table there are about 680,000 clones, around three quarters of which are singletons. Study results and limitations: Clonotypes which were not shared had lower generation probabilities than clonotypes that all four donors shared.

In the case of this clone: Its antigen remains unidentified.

The sample was memory CD4+ T cells sorted from blood. Described subset: CD45RA-negative fraction. This TCR was sampled from a woman aged 25 to 39 in good health.

CDR3 nucleotide sequence: TGTGCCAGCAGTTGGTCACAGGGGTGGAAAGAGACCCAGTACTTC. It specifies CASSWSQGWKETQYF. The V and J genes are TRBV28 and TRBJ2-5, with TRBD1 matching over 7 bases. The CDR3 extends over 15 amino acids. Germline V gene sequence: CDR1 MDHEN, CDR2 SYDVKM. V gave up 4 bases and J gave up 3 bases; unmatched junction bases: 8.